This T cell receptor beta chain derives from a study of T cell responses to AZD1222 COVID-19 vaccine. Researchers grouped second doses given at about 4 or about 12 weeks into one pool. This table comes from immunoSEQ multiplex PCR, and its TCRdb copy is limited to in-frame clones, with some not included. The profile covers approximately 100,000 clones, with approximately 89% appearing a single time and about a tenth taken by the ten largest. General study points: Of spike-specific TCRs, nearly half reportedly target regions left unmutated in variants. There were mostly white British donors and more females than males, and clonal diversity was possibly underestimated. AZD1222 recipients seropositive at baseline numbered only five to seven.

The CDR3 contains 17 residues. The junction had 10 bases not matched to a gene; V was cut back by 6 bases and J by 2 bases. Germline lookup yields CDR1 MNHEY and CDR2 SVGEGT. To note about this clone: What it binds is not known.

The chain uses TRBV6-2 or TRBV6-3 and TRBJ1-4, with TRBD1 identical over 9 bases. This material consisted of peripheral blood, taken 28 days after the second AZD1222 dose. The sequence was collected from an adult who received the AZD1222 COVID-19 vaccine. The CDR3 DNA reads as TGTGCCAGCAGCCCTGGACAGGGGACGTTGACTAATGAAAAACTGTTTTTT. As protein: CASSPGQGTLTNEKLFF.